The next 8 T cell receptor beta chains were all read from a single sample in a study of glioma-infiltrating T cells. Using RNA template, CDR3s of TCR alpha and beta were amplified with iRepertoire arm-PCR. TCRdb reprocessed the multiplex PCR reads via MiXCR and lists one record per CDR3 protein. The sample gives approximately 120,000 distinct CDR3 sequences, more than 20% of which show up once; 13% to 15% is in the top ten. The specimen was glioma tissue, nonneoplastic brain tissue, or PBMCs (not recorded which). All receptors come from a human donor with low-grade glioma or glioblastoma, undergoing nonglioma brain surgery, or in good health (not recorded which).

The table lists this clonotype with a few counts. A much larger clone sits a single nucleotide away, making a read error possible. CDR3 residues: CASSLSERTGGSYTF. The CDR3 nucleotides are TGTGCCAGCAGTTTATCGGAGCGGACAGGGGGCAGCTACACCTTC. The J gene is TRBJ1-2, the V gene TRBV28, with TRBD1 matching 11 bases. CDR1 and CDR2 from the germline V gene are MDHEN and SYDVKM. V shed 1 base and J 9 bases; nucleotides not matched to a gene: 7. The length of the CDR3 is 15 residues.

This clonotype was detected only a few times. For the CDR3, the DNA is TGTGCTAGTGGTCCTCCTTCGATGAGGCAAACTGAAGCTTTCTTT. Translation gives CASGPPSMRQTEAFF. V gene TRBV12-5 combines with J gene TRBJ1-1, with D unclear. Germline CDR1 and CDR2: LGHNT and FRNRAP. With 5 bases removed from V and 5 bases from J, the gap between germline ends came to 18 bases. CDR3 length equals 15 residues.

The DNA for the CDR3 is TGTGCCAGTAGTATGGGGACAGGGTTCTACGAGCAGTACTTC. It specifies CASSMGTGFYEQYF. J is TRBJ2-7 and V is TRBV19; 9 nucleotides align to TRBD1. Germline V gives CDR1 LNHDA, CDR2 SQIVND (reference sequence). With V trimmed by 3 bases and J by 3 bases, 3 bases remained unmatched. The CDR3 runs to 14 residues.

The sample holds many counts of this clonotype. The CDR3 loop is CATSRDRTSGRDYNEQFF. The CDR3 DNA reads as TGTGCCACCAGCAGAGATAGGACTAGCGGGAGGGATTACAATGAGCAGTTCTTC. The chain joins TRBV15 to TRBJ2-1, with 15 bases that match TRBD2. The germline gives CDR1 LNHNV, CDR2 YYDKDF (reference sequence). The J segment lost 4 bases and the V segment lost 0 bases, leaving 4 bases of the junction unmatched. This CDR3 region has 18 residues.

In its sample, this clonotype was seen a few times. Possible read error: a much larger clone is one base away. CDR3 region: CASRLTATRDTQYF. The CDR3 nucleotides read TGTGCCAGCCGCTTAACGGCCACACGAGATACGCAGTATTTT. The chain carries TRBV7-9 and TRBJ2-3; no firm D call. CDR3 size: 14 residues. The V gene's germline CDR1 is SEHNR and CDR2 FQNEAQ (reference sequence).

This clonotype was detected a few times. V is TRBV30 and J is TRBJ2-1, with TRBD1 matching over 7 bases. Germline-derived CDR1 and CDR2 are GTSNPN and SVGIG (reference sequence). V was clipped by 2 bases and J by 6 bases; unmatched bases: 4. The CDR3 spans 13 residues. CDR3 bases: TGTGCCTGGAGTCCCGACAGGGCCAATGAGCAGTTCTTC. This gives the protein CAWSPDRANEQFF.

This clonotype appeared many times. CDR3 region: CASDGTGRNYGYTF. CDR3 bases: TGTGCCAGCGACGGGACAGGGCGTAACTATGGCTACACCTTC. The chain couples TRBV28 to TRBJ1-2, with 9 positions matching TRBD1. V lost 8 bases to trimming and J lost 1 base; unmatched junction nucleotides: 5. Germline loops: CDR1 MDHEN, CDR2 SYDVKM. The length of the CDR3 is 14 residues.

This clonotype was detected many times. The chain uses TRBV3-1 and TRBJ2-5, with TRBD1 identical over 8 bases. V gave up 1 base and J gave up 5 bases; unmatched junction bases: 3. Germline V gene data show CDR1 as LGHDT and CDR2 as YNNKEL (reference sequence). CDR3 size: 14 residues. The CDR3 loop is CASSQAGGDETQYF. CDR3 sequence (DNA): TGTGCCAGCAGCCAAGCAGGGGGCGATGAGACCCAGTACTTC.